The text below deals with one T cell receptor beta chain. These data belong to a study of T cells expressing NK-cell markers. This CDR3 region has 14 residues. Germline V gene sequence: CDR1 KGHSH, CDR2 LQKENI. TCRdb reprocessed the 5' RACE reads and stores each CDR3 protein as one record, lacking DNA. Across around 380,000 distinct CDR3 sequences, the top ten clones capture around 11% of the sample. Sequencing used blood T cells: a sorted CD56 or NKG2C T cell subset, CD4+ or CD8+ T cells, or bulk PBMC T cells (not recorded which). V and J are TRBV18 and TRBJ2-7; TCRdb calls TRBD1, which cannot be checked without DNA. This clonotype originated in a woman between 50 and 59 years old in good health. The CDR3 sequence: CASSPPGQDNEQYF.